This T cell receptor (beta chain) was retrieved from a study of control samples from healthy donors and cancer patients (dated by TCRdb to the early 2020s). There are 16 amino acids in the CDR3, from cysteine to phenylalanine inclusive. Kept here is only the CDR3 DNA, which spans 48 bases and is read in frame from base 1. Compared with germline, V lacks 3 bases and J lacks 0 bases; bases without a gene match: 7. CDR1 and CDR2 are read off the germline V gene (reference sequence) as LNHDA and SQIVND. The library came from the immunoSEQ multiplex PCR assay. TCRdb took this table from immuneACCESS and kept in-frame rearrangements with V and J called. Such tables lack part of the clones; where checked against another copy, unresolved V genes explain under half of the gap, and the rest is unexplained. The sample contains hundreds of thousands of clones, 75% to 95% of them found a single time. Together, the top ten hold roughly 6.4% of the sample.

In regard to this clone: What antigen it recognizes has not been identified. Base-call qualities are not available, and no considerably larger clone is one nucleotide away.

This chain is built from TRBV19 and TRBJ1-2, and TRBD1 matches 7 of the central bases. The TCR originated in a man aged 35 to 55 with head and neck cancer. Material: PBMCs. The bases are TGTGCCAGTAGTATCCTCCAACAGGGGCCTAACTATGGCTACACCTTC. The resulting protein is CASSILQQGPNYGYTF.